The 6 T cell receptor beta chains reported below all come from one sample, sequenced in a study of human T cells and chemical hapten exposure. Specified time point: pre-sensitization, week 0. As to treatment: therapeutic diphenylcyclopropenone sensitization with weekly scalp DPC. TCRdb re-analysed the RACE reads in MiXCR, keeping a single row per CDR3 protein. This table holds 45,000 to 60,000 distinct CDR3 sequences, roughly 8.8% found once. The starting material was whole blood, obtained in connection with sensitization to the hapten diphenylcyclopropenone (DPC). These receptors were collected from a middle-aged woman with alopecia areata. Some clones in this sample may be carry-over from other donors' samples.

This clonotype occurred a few times. The J gene is TRBJ2-3, the V gene TRBV29-1; 7 positions agree with TRBD2. The CDR3 is 15 residues long. J gave up 0 bases and V 4 bases, and 7 bases lay outside the gene matches. Germline CDR1 is SQVTM and CDR2 is ANQGSEA. CDR3 DNA sequence: TGCAGCGTTGCTCGGCTAGCGGATAGCACAGATACGCAGTATTTT. Translated: CSVARLADSTDTQYF.

In its sample, this clonotype was seen many times. This chain joins TRBV7-9 and TRBJ2-5, with a weak D call TRBD1 (6 bases). The V gene's germline CDR1 is SEHNR and CDR2 FQNEAQ (reference sequence). V was clipped by 7 bases and J by 4 bases, with 13 bases between them. The CDR3 contains 13 residues. This CDR3 is CASTQQGRETQYF. DNA of the CDR3: TGTGCCAGCACCCAACAGGGAAGAGAGACCCAGTACTTC. Full variable domain (missing parts from reference TRBV7-9 and TRBJ2-5): DTGVSQNPRHKITKRGQNVTFRCDPISEHNRLYWYRQTLGQGPEFLTYFQNEAQLEKSRLLSDRFSAERPKGSFSTLEIQRTEQGDSAMYLCASTQQGRETQYFGPGTRLLVL.

This clonotype was observed many times. The gene calls are TRBV7-8 and TRBJ1-1, with D uncertain. The CDR3 runs to 13 residues. With 5 bases removed from V and 2 bases from J, the gap between germline ends came to 9 bases. Germline CDR1 SGHVS, CDR2 FQNEAQ. The CDR3 DNA reads as TGTGCCAGCAGCACCGGGAGAAACACTGAAGCTTTCTTT. Its translation: CASSTGRNTEAFF.

Comment on this clonotype: One end of the junction fails to match germline, which may point to a read error. This chain connects TRBV7-2 to TRBJ1-2; weak D call: TRBD1 (6 bases). The germline gives CDR1 SGHTA, CDR2 FQGNSA. This CDR3 has 13 residues. CDR3 amino acids: CVSSPGTKDGYTF. CDR3 bases: TGTGTCAGCAGCCCCGGGACAAAGGACGGCTACACCTTC.

J is TRBJ2-7 and V is TRBV28, with 14 nucleotides matching TRBD2. The trim removed 7 bases at V and 2 bases at J, leaving 4 bases unmatched. The CDR3 runs to 15 residues. CDR1 is MDHEN and CDR2 is SYDVKM in the germline V gene. The DNA for the CDR3 is TGTGCCAGCACCGGGACTAGCGGGAGACCCTACGAGCAGTACTTC. It encodes CASTGTSGRPYEQYF.

This clonotype was counted many times. The V and J genes are TRBV7-8 and TRBJ2-4, with TRBD2 identical over 9 bases. The length of the CDR3 is 15 residues. Trimming cost V 2 bases and J 8 bases; bases outside gene matches: 7. CDR1 SGHVS and CDR2 FQNEAQ come from the germline V gene. DNA of the CDR3: TGTGCCAGCAGCTTATCGGCGGGGGGGCGAGACATTCAGTACTTC. This sequence encodes CASSLSAGGRDIQYF.